Listed below are T cell receptor beta chains from one sample, sequenced in a study of brain T cells in children with intractable seizures. Sequencing used immunoSEQ multiplex PCR; TCRdb keeps in-frame clones, though not all of them. The sample lists 70,000 to 85,000 clones, under 95% seen once, with approximately 25% in the top ten. The sample in question was peripheral blood, obtained at surgery. The receptors shown here come from a girl between 2 and 10 years old with Rasmussen encephalitis and intractable seizures. Each CDR3 is given with its conserved first and last residue.

V | CDR3
TRBV30 | CAWTDTYNEQFF
TRBV28 | CATTDGPYGYTF
TRBV27 | CASTRLAGGVDTQYF
TRBV27 | CASRLQGLNTEAFF
TRBV30 | CAWTPGWREGSLAKNIQYF
TRBV5-6 | CASSLRAGVGSEQYF
TRBV5-1 | CASSSEFSPDTQYF
TRBV9 | CASSVVGSAEQFF
TRBV11-3 | CASGGGSHTGELFF
TRBV6-6 | CASSNPRQVYGYTF
TRBV4-1 | CASSSLRNTEAFF
TRBV11-2 | CASSLGGASYNEQFF
TRBV5-5 | CASSLYAAGGGTEAFF
TRBV9 | CASSPLAGVPYNEQFF
TRBV7-9 | CASSGQDYGYTF
TRBV19 | CASSTFGGGPYEQYF
TRBV5-4 | CASSFKKTSYEQYF